This TCR beta chain stems from a study of cytomegalovirus exposure and HLA in healthy donors. Study-level findings and limits: The authors listed approximately 160 TCR beta chains as cytomegalovirus-associated. An apparent linkage of common viral pathogens to several of the most significant clusters emerged in a later analysis. At a 0.05 false discovery rate, a later analysis found 16,951 TCR beta sequences to be associated with HLA alleles.

The PCR ran on 60 Vbeta and 13 Jbeta primers. Repertoires were generated with immunoSEQ multiplex PCR, while TCRdb's copy carries only in-frame clones and drops some. This table holds around 130,000 clones, roughly 72% found once. Note on this clone: The antigen is not known.

The V segment lost 3 bases and the J segment 0 bases; nucleotides outside the gene matches: 5. This CDR3 region has 17 residues. Germline CDR1 reads KGHSH; CDR2 reads LQKENI. V and J are TRBV18 and TRBJ2-2; 9 bases map to TRBD2. The sequencing sample was made of PBMCs. The sequence came from a woman aged 45-65 years in good health and CMV-seronegative. The CDR3 sequence: CASSPPGGGANTGELFF. CDR3 bases: TGTGCCAGCTCACCCCCTGGCGGGGGGGCGAACACCGGGGAGCTGTTTTTT.